This is a list of T cell receptor beta chains from one sample in a study of T cell responses to AZD1222 COVID-19 vaccine. TCRdb's table, derived via immunoSEQ multiplex PCR, lists solely in-frame clones and lacks some. The table shows 95,000 to 100,000 clones, with approximately 88% occurring only once. This specimen was peripheral blood, taken 28 days after the second AZD1222 dose. The receptors shown here come from an adult who received the AZD1222 COVID-19 vaccine. CDR3s include the opening cysteine and the closing phenylalanine or tryptophan. The order of the fields is D gene, clone size, V gene, J gene, CDR3 DNA, CDR3 protein. The D gene is left open where the match is weak. Expanded clones are given a class, and other clones once, few, many or no size at all.

d_call: -; clone_size: -; v_call: TRBV7-2; j_call: TRBJ2-7; cdr3_nt: TGTGCCAGCAGCTTGGCCAATACAGGGTTTTCCGGGGAGCAGTACTTC; cdr3_aa: CASSLANTGFSGEQYF
d_call: -; clone_size: -; v_call: TRBV25-1; j_call: TRBJ1-6; cdr3_nt: TGTGCCAGCAGTGTGGACAGCATTAATTCACCCCTCCACTTT; cdr3_aa: CASSVDSINSPLHF
d_call: -; clone_size: few; v_call: TRBV5-1; j_call: TRBJ1-6; cdr3_nt: TGCGCCAGCAGCGATGGATCCGCTACCAATTCACCCCTCCACTTT; cdr3_aa: CASSDGSATNSPLHF
d_call: TRBD1; clone_size: few; v_call: TRBV7-6; j_call: TRBJ1-1; cdr3_nt: TGTGCCAGCAGCGCCGGGACAGGGGCGAACACTGAAGCTTTCTTT; cdr3_aa: CASSAGTGANTEAFF
d_call: -; clone_size: -; v_call: TRBV5-1; j_call: TRBJ1-6; cdr3_nt: TGCGCCAGCAGCCCCGGGCACACAGCTTTAAGTTCACCCCTCCACTTT; cdr3_aa: CASSPGHTALSSPLHF
d_call: -; clone_size: -; v_call: TRBV6-5; j_call: TRBJ1-5; cdr3_nt: TGTGCCAGCAATAAAGACAGCGACCACAATCAGCCCCAGCATTTT; cdr3_aa: CASNKDSDHNQPQHF
d_call: -; clone_size: -; v_call: TRBV4-3; j_call: TRBJ2-3; cdr3_nt: TGCGCCAGCAGCCAAGAAGGCACAGGGCGGTCAGATACGCAGTATTTT; cdr3_aa: CASSQEGTGRSDTQYF
d_call: -; clone_size: -; v_call: TRBV3-1/TRBV3-2; j_call: TRBJ1-2; cdr3_nt: TGTGCCAGCAGCCAAGAGCCGGTCCGGGTTACCACCTTC; cdr3_aa: CASSQEPVRVTTF
d_call: -; clone_size: -; v_call: TRBV4-1; j_call: TRBJ2-7; cdr3_nt: TGCGCCAGCTCGGCCTACGAGCAGTACTTC; cdr3_aa: CASSAYEQYF
d_call: -; clone_size: once; v_call: TRBV5-8; j_call: TRBJ1-1; cdr3_nt: TGTGCCAGCAGTTTCTCGTCCCGGGGGGTCACTGAAGCTTTCTTT; cdr3_aa: CASSFSSRGVTEAFF
d_call: -; clone_size: -; v_call: TRBV9; j_call: TRBJ1-2; cdr3_nt: TGTGCCAGCAGCCCCAGAATGGCAACCTATGGCTACACCTTC; cdr3_aa: CASSPRMATYGYTF
d_call: -; clone_size: -; v_call: TRBV25-1; j_call: TRBJ1-6; cdr3_nt: TGTGCCAGCAGGTGGGATAGGGACAATTCACCCCTCCACTTT; cdr3_aa: CASRWDRDNSPLHF
d_call: -; clone_size: once; v_call: TRBV19; j_call: TRBJ1-1; cdr3_nt: TGTGCCAGCGAGGGGGAAATTTATTCTGAAGCTTTCTTT; cdr3_aa: CASEGEIYSEAFF
d_call: TRBD1; clone_size: -; v_call: TRBV3-1/TRBV3-2; j_call: TRBJ1-3; cdr3_nt: TGTGCCAGCAGCCAAGAAGACAGGGGGGGAAACACCATATATTTT; cdr3_aa: CASSQEDRGGNTIYF
d_call: TRBD2; clone_size: -; v_call: TRBV6-5; j_call: TRBJ2-1; cdr3_nt: TGTGCCAGCAGTTTCAGCGGGAACTCCTACAATGAGCAGTTCTTC; cdr3_aa: CASSFSGNSYNEQFF
d_call: -; clone_size: -; v_call: TRBV7-3; j_call: TRBJ1-1; cdr3_nt: TGTGCCAGCAGCTTAATGGGGAACACTGAAGCTTTCTTT; cdr3_aa: CASSLMGNTEAFF
d_call: -; clone_size: -; v_call: TRBV9; j_call: TRBJ2-7; cdr3_nt: TGTGCCAGCAGCGTAGATCTAGGGGGCTCCTACGAGCAGTACTTC; cdr3_aa: CASSVDLGGSYEQYF
d_call: -; clone_size: -; v_call: TRBV2; j_call: TRBJ1-2; cdr3_nt: TGTGCCAGCAGTGGATTCAGGGAGCATGGCTACACCTTC; cdr3_aa: CASSGFREHGYTF
d_call: TRBD2; clone_size: -; v_call: TRBV9; j_call: TRBJ2-3; cdr3_nt: TGTGCCAGCAGCGCCGTTCCGGGACTAGCGGGGGGGCGGGGCCCCCCCCCAGATACGCAGTATTTT; cdr3_aa: CASSAVPGLAGGRGPPPDTQYF
d_call: -; clone_size: once; v_call: TRBV13; j_call: TRBJ2-4; cdr3_nt: TGTGCCAGCAGCTTAAGGGATTACATTCAGTACTTC; cdr3_aa: CASSLRDYIQYF
d_call: -; clone_size: -; v_call: TRBV13; j_call: TRBJ2-5; cdr3_nt: TGTGCCAGCAGCTCCCTCACGGCGGGTAAGACCCAGTACTTC; cdr3_aa: CASSSLTAGKTQYF
d_call: -; clone_size: -; v_call: TRBV7-6; j_call: TRBJ2-3; cdr3_nt: TGTGCCAGCAGCTTAATGTCGGTTCCCGATACGCAGTATTTT; cdr3_aa: CASSLMSVPDTQYF